What follows are 32 T cell receptor beta chains derived from one specimen sequenced in a study of tumor and adjacent non-tumor tissue in lung cancer. This sample's RNA came from whole unsorted tissue. The library came from three nested PCR rounds adapted from ARM-PCR protocols. TCRdb processed the multiplex PCR reads anew with MiXCR; each CDR3 protein has one entry. The table lists 81,000 or so distinct CDR3 sequences, 80% of them singletons. The specimen sequenced was lung tumor tissue. These receptors originate from a woman in her 50s with non-small cell lung cancer.

The chain couples TRBV20-1 to TRBJ2-1, with D perhaps being TRBD1 or TRBD2 (5 bases each). The germline gives CDR1 DFQATT, CDR2 SNEGSKA (reference sequence). The CDR3 is 13 residues long. V was shortened by 7 bases and J by 5 bases, with 15 bases between the two germline ends. This CDR3 reads CSDELGPDNEQFF. The CDR3 nucleotides read TGCAGTGATGAACTGGGACCCGACAATGAGCAGTTCTTC.

The chain uses TRBV20-1 and TRBJ2-4; 8 bases align to TRBD2. Per germline, CDR1 DFQATT and CDR2 SNEGSKA (reference sequence). The CDR3 extends over 15 amino acids. The CDR3, as DNA: TGCAGCGGGTCTAGCGGGCCCCTAGCCAAAAACATTCAGTACTTC. This gives the protein CSGSSGPLAKNIQYF.

The V call is TRBV29-1, the J call TRBJ1-3, with unresolved D. The length of the CDR3 is 13 residues. V lost 8 bases to trimming and J lost 12 bases, with 23 bases between them. Germline CDR1 is SQVTM and CDR2 is ANQGSEA. Here the CDR3 reads CSIWTDSGKIIYF. The CDR3 DNA sequence: TGCAGCATCTGGACTGACTCTGGAAAGATCATATATTTT.

This chain links TRBV5-1 with TRBJ2-7; D is uncertain. CDR3 length equals 14 residues. Germline-derived CDR1 and CDR2 are SGHRS and YFSETQ. Deletions cut 1 base from V and 6 bases from J, with 14 bases between. The CDR3 sequence is CASSLTKSRFEQYF. DNA of the CDR3: TGCGCCAGCAGCTTGACTAAGAGTCGGTTCGAGCAGTACTTC.

Regarding this clonotype: A read error may produce the germline difference seen at one junction end. V usage is TRBV12-3 or TRBV12-4 and J usage is TRBJ2-7; D perhaps matches TRBD2 (6 bases). The CDR3 is 14 amino acids. The CDR3 sequence: CASNLIGGLYEQYF. The CDR3 region has the DNA TGTGCCAGCAATTTAATTGGGGGACTCTACGAGCAGTACTTC.

This clonotype was recorded a few times. Since the CDR3 does not end with the conserved phenylalanine or tryptophan, this likely comes from a read error. The chain has TRBV11-2 and TRBJ2-7, with a possible D match to TRBD1 (7 bases). Trimming shortened V by 1 base and J by 8 bases, and 18 bases separated the two germline ends. This CDR3 has 15 residues. Looked up from germline, CDR1 is SGHAT and CDR2 is FQNNGV. This chain's CDR3 is CASSLVPGGIGKQYL. Here the CDR3 DNA reads TGTGCCAGCAGCTTAGTTCCAGGGGGGATTGGGAAGCAGTACTTA.

In its sample, this clonotype was seen a few times. The junction differs from germline at one of its ends, possibly a read error. This chain links TRBV6-1 with TRBJ2-3, with 14 bases matching TRBD2. There are 14 residues in the CDR3. Germline CDR1 MNHNS, CDR2 SASEGT. The CDR3 sequence is CGSSGTSGRDTQCF. The DNA for the CDR3 is TGTGGCAGCAGTGGGACTAGCGGGAGAGATACGCAGTGTTTT.

There are many counts of this clonotype. This may be a read error: a much more frequent sequence differs by one nucleotide. The CDR3 region is CSVYSGSSYNEQFF. The DNA for the CDR3 is TGCAGCGTTTATAGCGGGAGTTCCTACAATGAGCAGTTCTTC. The rearrangement links TRBV29-1 to TRBJ2-1; 9 bases map to TRBD2. CDR3 size: 14 residues. V dropped 5 bases and J dropped 1; count of bases not matched to a gene: 3. From germline, CDR1 is SQVTM and CDR2 ANQGSEA.

The J gene is TRBJ2-1, the V gene TRBV20-1, with D possibly matching TRBD2 (6 bases). The germline CDR1 and CDR2 sequences are DFQATT and SNEGSKA (reference sequence). The CDR3 is 13 residues long. Trimming pared 3 bases from V and 8 bases from J, leaving 14 bases between. The CDR3 loop is CSARTSGYYEQFF. The DNA of the CDR3 is TGCAGTGCTAGGACTAGTGGGTACTATGAGCAGTTCTTC.

On this clonotype itself: A junction boundary mismatches the germline segment, possibly from a read error. The J gene is TRBJ1-3, the V gene TRBV4-1, with TRBD1 as a possible D gene (5 bases). CDR3 length equals 13 residues. Germline CDR1 is MGHRA and CDR2 is YSYEKL. CDR3 in amino acids: CASSPGFGNAIYF. DNA of the CDR3: TGCGCCAGCAGCCCAGGGTTCGGAAACGCCATATATTTT.

As regards this clonotype: Here the CDR3 omits its conserved ending phenylalanine or tryptophan, so a read error is the likely source. The DNA is left out, because the CDR3 cannot be placed on it with certainty; the CDR3 is given as TCRdb lists it. This sequence joins TRBV11-2 and TRBJ2-7; TRBD2, the table's D call, lacks a check against the DNA. The CDR3 sequence runs 15 residues, both termini included. The germline V gene has CDR1 SGHAT and CDR2 FQNNGV. The CDR3 sequence: CASSFGLAGYDEHYY.

On this clonotype itself: The missing conserved phenylalanine or tryptophan at the end of this CDR3 makes a read error likely. It is unclear where the CDR3 begins or ends on the DNA, so no DNA is shown, and the CDR3 is as TCRdb lists it. The CDR3 loop reads CSAKGTSGKESYEEYL. The gene calls are TRBV20-1 and TRBJ2-7; the table's D call, TRBD2, was not checked against the DNA. CDR1 is DFQATT and CDR2 is SNEGSKA in the germline V gene (reference sequence). The CDR3 is 16 amino acids in total, end residues counted.

On this clonotype: One end of the junction is discordant with germline, which a read error may explain. The V call is TRBV6-2 or TRBV6-3, the J call TRBJ2-7; D might be TRBD2 (5 bases). Germline V gene lookup returns CDR1 MNHEY and CDR2 SVGEGT. This CDR3 comprises 15 residues. CDR3 sequence reads: CASRTIRSNRGEQYF. In DNA form, the CDR3 reads TGCGCCAGCAGAACCATTAGGTCCAATCGTGGGGAGCAGTATTTC.

This clonotype was counted ten times or more. The chain recombines TRBV30 with TRBJ1-5; 10 positions match TRBD1. Germline CDR1 and CDR2: GTSNPN and SVGIG (reference sequence). The length of the CDR3 is 15 residues. Trimming cost V 1 base and J 5 bases; bases outside gene matches: 5. Here the CDR3 DNA reads TGTGCCTGGAGTGCCCCGGGACAGGGGTATCAGCCCCAGCATTTT. This codes for CAWSAPGQGYQPQHF.

Notes on this clonotype: A read error may account for a junction end that differs from germline. The CDR3 bases are TGTGCCAGACAGGGCACAGATACGCACTATTTT. This sequence encodes CARQGTDTHYF. V and J are TRBV6-2 or TRBV6-3 and TRBJ2-3; possibly TRBD1 for D (6 bases). Germline CDR1 is MNHEY and CDR2 is SVGEGT. This CDR3 region has 11 residues.

Comments on this clonotype: Mismatch with germline at one junction end may stem from a read error. The chain employs TRBV29-1 and TRBJ2-7; D may be TRBD2 (5 bases). Germline assignment: CDR1 SQVTM and CDR2 ANQGSEA. The CDR3 is 14 amino acids. The CDR3 nucleotides read TGCAGTGTTGTCCTAGAGGGAGTTATCGACGAGCAGTACTTC. Translating it yields CSVVLEGVIDEQYF.

This clonotype was counted once. The V and J genes are TRBV6-6 and TRBJ2-6; D possibly uses TRBD1 or TRBD2 (5 bases each). Trimming pared 2 bases from V and 3 bases from J, leaving 20 bases between. The CDR3 loop spans 19 amino acids. CDR1 and CDR2 (germline): MNHNY, SVGAGI (reference sequence). CDR3 sequence reads: CASSYPRDGWDYGANVLTF. Written as DNA, the CDR3 is TGTGCCAGCAGTTACCCGAGGGACGGATGGGATTATGGGGCCAACGTCCTGACTTTC.

This clonotype was counted a single time. Compared with germline, one end of the junction differs, possibly owing to a read error. The V call is TRBV5-4, the J call TRBJ1-1; 8 bases are a match to TRBD1. The germline V gene encodes CDR1 SGHNT and CDR2 YYREEE (reference sequence). CDR3 length: 14 residues. Here the CDR3 DNA reads TGTGCCAACAGCTTGGACAGGGAGAACATTGAAGCTTTCTTT. Amino acids: CANSLDRENIEAFF.

For this clonotype: The germline gene is not matched at one end of the junction; a read error may be the cause. J is TRBJ1-2 and V is TRBV20-1; D remains ambiguous. Germline V lookup: CDR1 DFQATT, CDR2 SNEGSKA (reference sequence). The CDR3 is made up of 17 amino acids. The CDR3 here is CSTRDQQRRRTFYGYTF. The CDR3, as DNA: TGTAGTACTAGAGATCAGCAGCGCCGGAGGACTTTCTATGGCTACACCTTC.

With regard to this clonotype: One end of the junction varies from germline; a read error may be responsible. The J gene is TRBJ2-7, the V gene TRBV11-2; D unresolved. This CDR3 is 14 amino acids long. Germline V gives CDR1 SGHAT, CDR2 FQNNGV. CDR3 residues: CASSLGWASYEQYF. The CDR3 region has the DNA TGCGCCAGCAGCTTAGGGTGGGCGTCCTACGAACAGTACTTC.

This clonotype turned up a few times. The junction differs from germline at one of its ends, possibly a read error. The chain joins TRBV12-3 or TRBV12-4 to TRBJ2-1, with TRBD2 matching 8 bases. The CDR3 consists of 15 residues. Written as DNA, the CDR3 is TGTGCCAGCAGTTTACAACTAGCGGATTACAATGAGCAATTCTTC. The encoded protein is CASSLQLADYNEQFF.

This rearrangement joins TRBV20-1 to TRBJ2-1, with 11 nucleotides matching TRBD2. Trimming took 1 base from V and 15 from J; bases not matched to a gene: 14. In germline, CDR1 is DFQATT, CDR2 SNEGSKA (reference sequence). CDR3 length equals 15 residues. CDR3 nucleotides: TGCAGTGCTAGAGTCACTAGCGGGAGATGGGGTGAGTGGTTCTTC. Protein product: CSARVTSGRWGEWFF.

In this sample, this clonotype turned up once. A junction boundary mismatches the germline segment, possibly from a read error. The rearrangement joins TRBV28 to TRBJ2-3, with no clear D. This CDR3 is 14 amino acids long. CDR1 and CDR2 (germline): MDHEN, SYDVKM. Here the CDR3 reads CASSLPVITYTQCF. In DNA, the CDR3 is TGTGCCAGCAGCCTTCCGGTTATCACATATACGCAGTGTTTT.

This chain joins TRBV20-1 and TRBJ1-1, with D hard to call. V was clipped by 5 bases and J by 2 bases, with 15 bases between them. The V gene's germline CDR1 is DFQATT and CDR2 SNEGSKA (reference sequence). The CDR3 contains 14 residues. This CDR3 reads CSARESRGNTEAFF. The CDR3 DNA follows: TGCAGTGCTCGGGAGAGTCGGGGTAACACTGAAGCTTTCTTT.

This clonotype was seen once. A read error may account for a junction end that differs from germline. The chain is built from TRBV20-1 and TRBJ2-1; 10 bases line up with TRBD2. The germline V gene has CDR1 DFQATT and CDR2 SNEGSKA (reference sequence). The CDR3 is made up of 17 amino acids. The CDR3 protein is CTACFRTSGVHYNEQFF. The CDR3 DNA reads as TGCACTGCTTGCTTTCGAACTAGCGGGGTTCACTACAATGAGCAGTTCTTC.

Only one count was recorded for this clonotype. The V call is TRBV10-3, the J call TRBJ2-7, with unresolved D. The V gene lost 10 bases and the J gene lost 5 bases, with 15 bases spanning the gap. This CDR3 region has 12 residues. In germline, CDR1 is ENHRY, CDR2 SYGVKD. DNA for the CDR3: TGTGCCACTCAGTCGGATCCGGACGAGCAGTACTTC. This codes for CATQSDPDEQYF.

Worth noting for this clonotype: One end of the junction fails to match germline, which may point to a read error. The chain uses TRBV6-2 or TRBV6-3 and TRBJ2-7; TRBD1 aligns across 7 bases. The CDR3 length is 14 residues. Germline CDR1 reads MNHEY; CDR2 reads SVGEGT. The CDR3 sequence is CASSHSTGSHEQYF. The CDR3 nucleotides are TGTGCCAGCAGTCACTCGACAGGGAGCCATGAGCAGTACTTC.

In the case of this clonotype: Sequence at one end of the junction differs from germline and may be a read error. The chain uses TRBV11-2 and TRBJ1-2, with D maybe TRBD1 (5 bases). Germline V gives CDR1 SGHAT, CDR2 FQNNGV. This CDR3 has 13 amino acids. In nucleotides, the CDR3 is TGTGCTAGCAGCTTAGATCTGGGGACCTGCTACACCTTC. Translating gives CASSLDLGTCYTF.

About this clonotype itself: The junction departs from germline at one end; a sequencing error may be responsible. The V call is TRBV6-5, the J call TRBJ2-3, with D possibly TRBD1 on 6 matching bases. CDR1 MNHEY and CDR2 SVGAGI come from the germline V gene. The CDR3 runs to 15 residues. The chain's CDR3 is CASSQTGRDTDMQYF. CDR3 sequence (DNA): TGTGCCAGCAGCCAGACAGGAAGGGACACAGATATGCAGTATTTT.

The sample holds one count of this clonotype. One end of the junction varies from germline; a read error may be responsible. This chain connects TRBV11-1 to TRBJ2-1; D unresolved. Germline loops: CDR1 SGHAT, CDR2 FQDESV (reference sequence). The CDR3 is made up of 13 amino acids. The CDR3 region has the DNA TGTGCCAGGAGCTTACCTCCGCTACATGAGCTGTTCTTC. The encoded protein is CARSLPPLHELFF.

A note on this clonotype: Sequence at one end of the junction differs from germline and may be a read error. Here the CDR3 DNA reads TGTGCCAGCAGCCAAGGGCAGTGGCGACCCTACAAAGAGCAGTTCTTC. It is translated as CASSQGQWRPYKEQFF. V usage is TRBV4-2 and J usage is TRBJ2-1; no reliable D call. Germline V gene sequence: CDR1 LGHNA, CDR2 YNFKEQ. This CDR3 is built from 16 residues.

The count of this clonotype is one. CDR3 coding DNA: TGCAGCGCTGTTCTAGCGGAAGTTTTCTACGAGCAGTACTTC. It is translated as CSAVLAEVFYEQYF. The chain links TRBV29-1 to TRBJ2-7, with 7 positions matching TRBD2. The CDR3 is made up of 14 amino acids. The V gene end was trimmed by 7 bases and the J gene end by 3 bases; junction bases not matched to a gene: 12. Germline V gene lookup returns CDR1 SQVTM and CDR2 ANQGSEA.